Sequencing of this TCR beta chain was carried out in a study of shared clonotypes between healthy human individuals. Using immunoSEQ multiplex PCR, the repertoire was profiled, and TCRdb retains in-frame clones only, with some absent. The sample lists 2 million to 2.5 million clones, about 94% occurring once. This clone appeared a single time. Its antigen is unidentified. Findings and caveats of the study: A handful of donors showed sharing of 4.5% to 6% of naive CD4 clonotypes.

The CDR3 length is 13 residues. Trimming removed 4 bases from V and 1 base from J, with 7 bases in between. CDR1 is PRHDT, CDR2 FYEKMQ, per germline (reference sequence). The sample comprised naive CD4+ T cells sorted from blood. Stated subset: CD45RA+ positively selected. The receptor was derived from a man aged 18 to 30 in good health. V usage is TRBV13 and J usage is TRBJ2-5; a weak D match, TRBD1 (6 bases). CDR3 residues: CASSYRVQETQYF. As DNA, the CDR3 is TGTGCCAGCAGCTACAGGGTCCAAGAGACCCAGTACTTC.